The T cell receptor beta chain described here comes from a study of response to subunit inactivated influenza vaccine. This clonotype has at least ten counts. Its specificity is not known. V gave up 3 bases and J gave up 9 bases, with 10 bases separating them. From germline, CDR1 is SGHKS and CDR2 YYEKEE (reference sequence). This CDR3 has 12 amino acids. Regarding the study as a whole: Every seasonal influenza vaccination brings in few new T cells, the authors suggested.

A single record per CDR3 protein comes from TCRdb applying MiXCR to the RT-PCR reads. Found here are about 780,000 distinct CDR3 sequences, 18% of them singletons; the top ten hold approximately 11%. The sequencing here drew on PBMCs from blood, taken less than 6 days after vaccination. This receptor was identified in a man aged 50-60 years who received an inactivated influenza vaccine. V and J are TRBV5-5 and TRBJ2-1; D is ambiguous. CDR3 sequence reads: CASSWPIAEQFF. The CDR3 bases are TGTGCCAGCAGCTGGCCCATCGCTGAGCAGTTCTTC.